A single sample is the source of the 32 T cell receptor beta chains below, sequenced in a study of graft-versus-host responses after intestinal transplantation. Here immunoSEQ multiplex PCR was the method, and the copy in TCRdb shows in-frame clones only, minus some. Of over 100,000 clones detected, around 90% appear once; the ten largest clones hold roughly 0.24%. Their antigen targets remain unknown. This specimen consisted of unstimulated CD4+ T cells sorted from spleen or lymph node cells, obtained before transplant. These receptors originate from a human donor who was the organ donor for an intestinal transplant.

The chain couples TRBV5-1 to TRBJ2-2, with 8 positions matching TRBD1. After removal of 5 bases from V and 1 base from J, the junction contained 1 base not matched to a gene. Germline V gene lookup returns CDR1 SGHRS and CDR2 YFSETQ. The CDR3 runs 14 residues. In nucleotides, the CDR3 is TGCGCCAGCAGACAGGGGGAGAACACCGGGGAGCTGTTTTTT. Protein sequence: CASRQGENTGELFF.

The chain carries TRBV11-2 and TRBJ2-7; D unresolved. This CDR3 contains 14 residues. CDR1 and CDR2 (germline): SGHAT, FQNNGV. V lost 3 bases, J lost 3 bases, and 12 bases lay in between. CDR3 in DNA: TGTGCCAGCAGCTTGGATAGACTGAACTACGAGCAGTACTTC. Protein sequence: CASSLDRLNYEQYF. The full variable domain, rest sourced from reference TRBV11-2 and TRBJ2-7, is EAGVAQSPRYKIIEKRQSVAFWCNPISGHATLYWYQQILGQGPKLLIQFQNNGVVDDSQLPKDRFSAERLKGVDSTLKIQPAKLEDSAVYLCASSLDRLNYEQYFGPGTRLTVT.

This chain uses TRBV5-1 with TRBJ2-3; a weak D match, TRBD2 (6 bases). CDR1 is SGHRS and CDR2 is YFSETQ in the germline V gene. The CDR3 is made up of 14 amino acids. V lost 5 bases and J lost 0, with 10 bases in between. Written as DNA, the CDR3 is TGCGCCAGCAGACCAAGCGGGAGCACAGATACGCAGTATTTT. This gives the protein CASRPSGSTDTQYF.

This chain links TRBV30 with TRBJ1-2; a possible D gene is TRBD1 (6 bases). Trimming shortened V by 3 bases and J by 0 bases, and 8 bases separated the two germline ends. The length of the CDR3 is 13 residues. Germline V gene lookup returns CDR1 GTSNPN and CDR2 SVGIG (reference sequence). The CDR3 nucleotides are TGTGCCTGGAGCCGGACAGCTAACTATGGCTACACCTTC. Encoded protein: CAWSRTANYGYTF.

About this clone: Other DNA sequences in the sample encode the same CDR3. The J gene is TRBJ2-1, the V gene TRBV30; the D gene is possibly TRBD2 (7 bases). The V end was cut by 5 bases, the J end by 1 base, with 15 bases between. The CDR3 is made up of 15 amino acids. Germline CDR1 and CDR2: GTSNPN and SVGIG (reference sequence). CDR3 protein: CAWRRGRGSYNEQFF. The DNA of the CDR3 is TGTGCCTGGCGTCGGGGGCGGGGGTCCTACAATGAGCAGTTCTTC.

The chain's CDR3 is CASRRGLARYF. The CDR3 DNA reads TGTGCCAGCAGGAGGGGACTAGCTCGGTACTTC. The V gene is TRBV6-5, the J gene TRBJ2-4, with 9 nucleotides matching TRBD2. The V segment lost 6 bases and the J segment 15 bases; nucleotides outside the gene matches: 6. The V gene's germline CDR1 is MNHEY and CDR2 SVGAGI. The CDR3 has 11 residues.

The J gene is TRBJ2-1, the V gene TRBV7-2; 9 nucleotides align to TRBD1. The CDR3 covers 14 residues. The ends lost 3 bases at V and 6 bases at J; junction bases unmatched: 3. From germline, CDR1 is SGHTA and CDR2 FQGNSA. The CDR3 protein is CASSFMGQGNEQFF. CDR3 coding DNA: TGTGCCAGCAGCTTTATGGGACAGGGCAATGAGCAGTTCTTC.

V usage is TRBV28 and J usage is TRBJ2-7; D is possibly TRBD1 (7 bases). V was clipped by 5 bases and J by 1 base, with 12 bases between them. The CDR3 runs to 14 residues. Germline V gives CDR1 MDHEN, CDR2 SYDVKM. Here the CDR3 reads CASSNPGGSYEQYF. The DNA of the CDR3 is TGTGCCAGCAGTAACCCAGGGGGGTCCTACGAGCAGTACTTC. Drawing the rest from reference TRBV28 and TRBJ2-7, the complete variable domain is DVKVTQSSRYLVKRTGEKVFLECVQDMDHENMFWYRQDPGLGLRLIYFSYDVKMKEKGDIPEGYSVSREKKERFSLILESASTNQTSMYLCASSNPGGSYEQYFGPGTRLTVT.

This chain links TRBV23-1 with TRBJ2-5, with TRBD1 matching over 10 bases. TRBV23-1 is assigned to the ORF class and has an uncertain function. The CDR3 spans 13 residues. V lost 11 bases to trimming and J lost 7 bases; unmatched junction nucleotides: 10. CDR3 residues: CAGFRDRGMTQYF. The CDR3, as DNA: TGCGCCGGGTTCCGGGACAGGGGAATGACCCAGTACTTC.

This clone was picked up one time. The rearrangement joins TRBV7-2 to TRBJ1-1, with D perhaps TRBD1 (5 bases). The V gene's germline CDR1 is SGHTA and CDR2 FQGNSA. The CDR3 sequence is 15 residues long. Trimming pared 3 bases from V and 1 base from J, leaving 12 bases between. CDR3 sequence (DNA): TGTGCCAGCAGCTTCGCAGGGATGGGGAACACTGAAGCTTTCTTT. This translates into CASSFAGMGNTEAFF.

The chain couples TRBV6-5 to TRBJ1-4; TRBD1 agrees at 7 bases. Germline CDR1 MNHEY, CDR2 SVGAGI. Germline trimming cut 6 bases from V and 5 bases from J; bases unmatched to any gene: 3. The CDR3 has 13 residues. The CDR3 nucleotides are TGTGCCAGCAGCGGGACAGCAAATGAAAAACTGTTTTTT. Encoded protein: CASSGTANEKLFF.

V and J are TRBV19 and TRBJ2-7, with D perhaps assigned TRBD1 or TRBD2 (6 bases each). Germline V gene data show CDR1 as LNHDA and CDR2 as SQIVND (reference sequence). The CDR3 extends over 13 amino acids. Deletions cut 9 bases from V and 5 bases from J, with 17 bases between. The CDR3 nucleotides are TGTGCCAGCCGGGGGCAGGGGTTCCACGAGCAGTACTTC. Amino acids: CASRGQGFHEQYF.

The chain uses TRBV9 and TRBJ2-1; TRBD2 matches at 7 bases. After removal of 1 base from V and 7 bases from J, the junction contained 14 bases not matched to a gene. The CDR3 sequence is 17 residues long. Germline V gene sequence: CDR1 SGDLS, CDR2 YYNGEE. CDR3: CASSVRPQRDGRNEQFF. CDR3 in DNA: TGTGCCAGCAGCGTACGACCACAGCGGGATGGTAGGAATGAGCAGTTCTTC.

V is TRBV19 and J is TRBJ2-7; 10 bases map to TRBD2. The CDR3 has 14 residues. Unmatched junction bases numbered 6, after V lost 8 bases and J lost 2 bases. In germline, CDR1 is LNHDA, CDR2 SQIVND (reference sequence). The CDR3 DNA is TGTGCCAGTCGGACTAGCGGAGATACCTACGAGCAGTACTTC. Its protein is CASRTSGDTYEQYF.

The chain is built from TRBV7-9 and TRBJ1-1, with unresolved D. The V gene lost 3 bases and the J gene lost 10 bases, with 12 bases spanning the gap. CDR1 SEHNR and CDR2 FQNEAQ come from the germline V gene (reference sequence). The CDR3 is 12 amino acids. This CDR3 reads CASSFDSGRAFF. The CDR3 region has the DNA TGTGCCAGCAGCTTCGATTCGGGGAGAGCTTTCTTT. Together with reference TRBV7-9 and TRBJ1-1, the CDR3 gives the full variable domain: DTGVSQNPRHKITKRGQNVTFRCDPISEHNRLYWYRQTLGQGPEFLTYFQNEAQLEKSRLLSDRFSAERPKGSFSTLEIQRTEQGDSAMYLCASSFDSGRAFFGQGTRLTVV.

Of note for this clone: The junction does not match germline at one end; this may be a read error. The V and J genes are TRBV6-5 and TRBJ1-3; possible D gene TRBD1, 5 bases. The length of the CDR3 is 15 residues. Germline CDR1 is MNHEY and CDR2 is SVGAGI. DNA of the CDR3: TGTGCCATCAGTGCGGGGACCAGCTCTGGAAACACCATATATTTT. This encodes CAISAGTSSGNTIYF.

The chain couples TRBV27 to TRBJ1-2, with TRBD1 matching 8 bases. The V segment lost 5 bases and the J segment 7 bases; nucleotides outside the gene matches: 6. Germline-derived CDR1 and CDR2 are MNHEY and SMNVEV (reference sequence). CDR3 size: 13 residues. CDR3 in amino acids: CASSPGQGAGYTF. As DNA, the CDR3 is TGTGCCAGCAGTCCCGGACAGGGTGCTGGCTACACCTTC.

The genes are TRBV7-9 and TRBJ2-3; 8 bases fit TRBD2. Germline V gives CDR1 SEHNR, CDR2 FQNEAQ (reference sequence). V gave up 2 bases and J gave up 5 bases; unmatched junction bases: 6. The CDR3 contains 15 residues. The CDR3 loop is CASSLRGGALDTQYF. DNA for the CDR3: TGTGCCAGCAGCTTACGGGGGGGCGCATTAGATACGCAGTATTTT.

The table lists this clone with a few counts. This sequence joins TRBV19 and TRBJ2-1; D uncertain. V was pared by 5 bases and J by 4 bases, with 15 bases between. The CDR3 length is 15 residues. Germline assignment: CDR1 LNHDA and CDR2 SQIVND (reference sequence). CDR3 sequence: CASSPMVARYNEQFF. The CDR3 DNA reads TGTGCCAGTAGTCCCATGGTGGCCCGTTACAATGAGCAGTTCTTC.

V usage is TRBV11-2 and J usage is TRBJ2-2; D call uncertain. V was trimmed by 0 bases and J by 4 bases, leaving 9 bases between them. CDR1 SGHAT and CDR2 FQNNGV come from the germline V gene. The CDR3 totals 15 residues. The CDR3 DNA sequence: TGTGCCAGCAGCTTAGACCGACGTCCCACCGGGGAGCTGTTTTTT. Translated: CASSLDRRPTGELFF.

The rearrangement uses TRBV6-5 and TRBJ1-5; D call uncertain. The ends were cut back, 7 bases at V and 6 bases at J, with 10 bases in the middle. The CDR3 consists of 12 residues. Germline CDR1 reads MNHEY; CDR2 reads SVGAGI. The CDR3, as DNA: TGTGCCAGCATCGATGAGGGTCAGCCCCAGCATTTT. This translates into CASIDEGQPQHF.

The V and J genes are TRBV11-2 and TRBJ2-1, with D perhaps being TRBD1 or TRBD2 (5 bases each). Deletions cut 1 base from V and 2 bases from J, with 6 bases between. CDR3 size: 14 residues. Germline CDR1 is SGHAT and CDR2 is FQNNGV. The CDR3 bases are TGTGCCAGCAGCTTAGCGGGACCCTACAATGAGCAGTTCTTC. The encoded protein is CASSLAGPYNEQFF. Filled out from reference TRBV11-2 and TRBJ2-1, the complete variable domain reads EAGVAQSPRYKIIEKRQSVAFWCNPISGHATLYWYQQILGQGPKLLIQFQNNGVVDDSQLPKDRFSAERLKGVDSTLKIQPAKLEDSAVYLCASSLAGPYNEQFFGPGTRLTVL.

The chain combines TRBV30 with TRBJ2-7, with 9 bases lining up with TRBD2. V dropped 3 bases and J dropped 0; count of bases not matched to a gene: 6. The V gene's germline CDR1 is GTSNPN and CDR2 SVGIG (reference sequence). The CDR3 contains 15 residues. Written as DNA, the CDR3 is TGTGCCTGGAGGAAGATAGCGGGAGTCTCCTACGAGCAGTACTTC. Encoded protein: CAWRKIAGVSYEQYF.

V and J are TRBV28 and TRBJ1-6; unclear D gene. Per germline, CDR1 MDHEN and CDR2 SYDVKM. CDR3 length: 13 amino acids. V was pared by 6 bases and J by 8 bases, with 11 bases between. The CDR3 is CASSPVRDSPLHF. The CDR3, as DNA: TGTGCCAGCAGCCCAGTCCGGGATTCACCCCTCCACTTT.

The chain employs TRBV2 and TRBJ1-1; tentatively, D is TRBD1 (6 bases). Germline CDR1 reads SNHLY; CDR2 reads FYNNEI. There are 14 residues in the CDR3. Trimming removed 6 bases from V and 2 bases from J, with 13 bases in between. The CDR3 sequence: CASSLGTQNTEAFF. As DNA, the CDR3 is TGTGCCAGCAGCTTGGGGACACAAAACACTGAAGCTTTCTTT.

The J gene is TRBJ2-5, the V gene TRBV30, with D unresolved. The CDR3 totals 12 residues. Germline loops: CDR1 GTSNPN, CDR2 SVGIG (reference sequence). V was shortened by 4 bases and J by 7 bases, with 13 bases between the two germline ends. The CDR3 bases are TGTGCCTGGATCCCGCCCTGGGGGACCCAGTACTTC. This codes for CAWIPPWGTQYF. Looking up the rest from reference TRBV30 and TRBJ2-5 gives the full variable domain: SQTIHQWPATLVQPVGSPLSLECTVEGTSNPNLYWYRQAAGRGLQLLFYSVGIGQISSEVPQNLSASRPQDRQFILSSKKLLLSDSGFYLCAWIPPWGTQYFGPGTRLLVL.

This rearrangement joins TRBV30 to TRBJ1-2; 10 positions match TRBD1. The CDR3 is made up of 16 amino acids. Germline CDR1 GTSNPN, CDR2 SVGIG (reference sequence). The V gene end was trimmed by 1 base and the J gene end by 0 bases; junction bases not matched to a gene: 5. CDR3: CAWSGQGAATNYGYTF. DNA for the CDR3: TGTGCCTGGAGTGGACAGGGGGCTGCCACTAACTATGGCTACACCTTC.

The V and J genes are TRBV19 and TRBJ2-1, with D uncertain. Deletions cut 5 bases from V and 2 bases from J, with 10 bases between. Germline V lookup: CDR1 LNHDA, CDR2 SQIVND (reference sequence). The CDR3 spans 14 residues. The DNA of the CDR3 is TGTGCCAGTAGTCTGGTAGTTACCTACAATGAGCAGTTCTTC. It codes for CASSLVVTYNEQFF.

The J gene is TRBJ2-4, the V gene TRBV27; no clear D gene. CDR1 MNHEY and CDR2 SMNVEV come from the germline V gene (reference sequence). V shed 2 bases and J shed 0 bases, with 5 bases lying between them. The CDR3 is 14 residues long. In nucleotides, the CDR3 is TGTGCCAGCAGTTTAACACTAGCCAAAAACATTCAGTACTTC. Translation gives CASSLTLAKNIQYF.

A note on this clone: This specimen includes other DNA sequences encoding the same CDR3. The rearrangement joins TRBV5-6 to TRBJ2-5; D unresolved. V was shortened by 2 bases and J by 2 bases, with 1 base between the two germline ends. This CDR3 has 11 amino acids. Germline-derived CDR1 and CDR2 are SGHDT and YYEEEE. CDR3 protein: CASSLQETQYF. The CDR3 region has the DNA TGTGCCAGCAGCTTACAAGAGACCCAGTACTTC. Supplemented by reference TRBV5-6 and TRBJ2-5, the full variable domain reads DAGVTQSPTHLIKTRGQQVTLRCSPKSGHDTVSWYQQALGQGPQFIFQYYEEEERQRGNFPDRFSGHQFPNYSSELNVNALLLGDSALYLCASSLQETQYFGPGTRLLVL.

The chain is built from TRBV4-1 and TRBJ1-4; 10 bases fit TRBD1. Looked up from germline, CDR1 is MGHRA and CDR2 is YSYEKL. V lost 3 bases to trimming and J lost 4 bases; unmatched junction nucleotides: 8. The CDR3 runs to 17 residues. DNA of the CDR3: TGCGCCAGCAGCCAGGGGACAGGGGTTCTAGGTAATGAAAAACTGTTTTTT. Residues: CASSQGTGVLGNEKLFF.

This sequence joins TRBV7-2 and TRBJ2-1; the match to TRBD2 covers 13 bases. Germline V gives CDR1 SGHTA, CDR2 FQGNSA. The V gene end was trimmed by 2 bases and the J gene end by 6 bases; junction bases not matched to a gene: 7. This CDR3 region has 17 residues. CDR3 in amino acids: CASSLRGLAGSSNEQFF. As DNA, the CDR3 is TGTGCCAGCAGCTTAAGGGGACTAGCGGGAAGTTCCAATGAGCAGTTCTTC.